The T cell receptor (beta chain) under discussion was sequenced for a study of blood T cells in healthy people across ages (dated by TCRdb to the mid-2010s). For the study in its entirety: In model experiments, template switching captured about one uniquely barcoded TCR beta cDNA molecule for every two T cells. Age-related changes in TCR beta repertoire diversity were measured in the study by deep sequencing normalized with unique cDNA molecular identifiers. The donors were divided into four age groups: young (average 16 years), middle-aged (about 39), aged (about 61) and long-lived (roughly 88). To avoid experimental bias, donors of different ages were spread randomly across the sequencing lanes. Using the same blood draw, the study looked at two additional independent replicas of 1 million unique cDNA reads for two donors, one aged 18 to 29 and the other aged 80 or older. What the authors observed across the whole study: Observed TCR beta diversity per million T cells fell roughly linearly with age, and a significant reduction was already apparent by age about 43. Conclusive comparison of naive and antigen-experienced compartments was prevented by the profiling of bulk unsorted PBMCs. Estimates of total diversity based on one million sequenced T cells were regarded as lower bounds and as underestimates. The CMV infection status of donors was not known, potentially confounding age-related changes in expanded clonotypes. Compared with the aged group, the long-lived group had more naive CD4+ T cells, fewer expanded clones and increased TCR diversity, a pattern suggesting age selection. Observed TCR beta diversity correlated strongly with the percentage of naive T cells measured by flow cytometry.

The method was 5' RACE. Sequencing relied on an Illumina HiSeq 2500. The second PCR ran for about 6 to 11 cycles and used a J-beta primer mix along with a sample-barcoded 5' primer. A unique molecular identifier was introduced onto each TCR beta cDNA molecule by a template-switch 5' adaptor carrying 12 random nucleotides. At least 2.5 million CDR3-containing paired-end reads were obtained from each sample. First-strand cDNA was synthesized from all RNA with the Mint cDNA synthesis kit, primed by a TRBC-specific oligonucleotide. After uracil-DNA glycosylase treatment, a first 18-cycle PCR used universal primers M1SS and BC2_uni_R on all cDNA. On the authors' methods: Normalization of each sample was performed by random selection of 1 million high-quality reads, each carrying a distinct molecular identifier. Instead of being binned into consensus sequences, reads that shared molecular identifiers were thrown out. CDR3 identification, clonotype clustering and error correction used MiTCR with a Q25 quality threshold and the strictest error-elimination algorithm. Lower-bound total TCR beta diversity was estimated with a nonparametric unseen species model using Euler transformation. TCRdb's own reprocessing of the public reads used fastp at Q25 and MiXCR and kept productive beta chains. Each CDR3 protein gets just one entry, which takes the most common genes and DNA from the rows behind it. The V and J calls here are based on TCRdb, not the publication. For this sample the table gives about 780,000 distinct CDR3 sequences, of which 35% to 50% were detected only once. The ten biggest clones cover 15% to 20% of the sample.

CDR1 and CDR2 are drawn from the germline V gene: ENHRY, SYGVKD. The CDR3 starts with the cysteine, ends with the phenylalanine, and has 13 residues. Only the CDR3 region is kept as DNA, spanning 39 bases read in frame from base 1. For this clonotype: The antigen it recognizes is unknown. A much bigger clone sits one base away, suggesting this may be a read error.

The 35 to 40 donors, aged about 6 to 95 years, were systemically healthy Caucasian individuals from Russia. Each donor gave approximately 9.3 milliliters of peripheral blood, collected into EDTA-treated Vacutainer tubes. Ficoll-Paque density-gradient centrifugation was used to isolate PBMCs, with at least 7 million per sample. Total RNA, at least 6 micrograms per sample, was extracted from PBMCs with Trizol reagent. For every donor, an aliquot of PBMCs went through flow cytometry to measure the percentages of naive CD45RAhigh/CD27high T cells. The sequenced sample was blood. The origin of this receptor is an older man in good health. The sequence links TRBV10-3 to TRBJ2-5; the junction holds 8 bases that match TRBD1. With the DNA end fitting TRBJ2-7 better, the J assignment may be wrong. CDR3 sequence: CAIRKGQDHEQYF. The nucleotide sequence is TGTGCCATCAGGAAGGGACAGGACCACGAGCAGTACTTC.